Sequencing of this T cell receptor (beta chain) was carried out in a study of CD8+ T cells in alopecia areata. Study context: Dosing with tofacitinib proceeded for 6 to 18 months, followed by 6 months off drug. General study points: Normal scalp showed lower clonality than lesional scalp, especially alopecia totalis/universalis.

This clone has just a few counts. The antigen remains undetermined. Extracted RNA was reverse transcribed, and the resulting cDNA served as sequencing template. Method: immunoSEQ multiplex PCR; TCRdb's copy keeps in-frame clones and lacks some. The table includes 80,000 to 100,000 clones, nearly 45% detected once. The investigators collected lesional scalp punch biopsies and peripheral blood from alopecia areata patients. PBMCs provided sorted CD4+ and CD8+ T cells. The CDR3 covers 15 residues. Trimming took 5 bases from V and 2 from J, leaving 15 bases between them. From germline, CDR1 is MDHEN and CDR2 SYDVKM.

The chain carries TRBV28 and TRBJ2-5; maybe TRBD2 (5 bases). Sequenced material: CD4+ T cells sorted from blood. The TCR sequence derives from a human donor with alopecia areata. CDR3 sequence: CASSLRGIGQETQYF. The CDR3 DNA sequence: TGTGCCAGCAGTCTCCGGGGAATAGGACAAGAGACCCAGTACTTC. Looking up the rest from reference TRBV28 and TRBJ2-5 gives the full variable domain: DVKVTQSSRYLVKRTGEKVFLECVQDMDHENMFWYRQDPGLGLRLIYFSYDVKMKEKGDIPEGYSVSREKKERFSLILESASTNQTSMYLCASSLRGIGQETQYFGPGTRLLVL.